Included here is one T cell receptor (beta chain) sequence, with context. Germline CDR1 and CDR2: SQVTM and ANQGSEA. Trimming stripped 0 bases from V and 13 bases from J, with 13 bases between. The CDR3 consists of 12 residues. The data were taken from a study of technical replicates of blood from a handful of donors. Clones were sequenced by immunoSEQ multiplex PCR, and TCRdb holds only the in-frame ones, with some missing. The table lists around 62,000 clones, about 98% of them singletons, with about 0.16% in the top ten. The clonotype was recovered from a human donor in good health. Source material: T cells isolated from PBMCs. The gene calls are TRBV29-1 and TRBJ2-1, with unresolved D. CDR3 nucleotides: TGCAGCGTTGAAGACGTCCGGGTTGATCAGTTCTTC. Translating gives CSVEDVRVDQFF.